In this sample, the clone carrying this T cell receptor (beta chain) turned up a few times. CDR3 length: 15 residues. From germline, CDR1 is MNHEY and CDR2 SVGAGI. Deletions cut 3 bases from V and 1 base from J, with 12 bases between. Authors of the study amplified TCR beta CDR3 regions from RNA transcripts. HTBI primers were employed in a first-round RT-PCR of the TCR CDR3. One entry per CDR3 protein results from TCRdb running MiXCR on the multiplex PCR reads. The sample consists of 300,000 to 450,000 distinct CDR3 sequences, approximately 15% of them appearing once. This sample stems from a study of T cells in Graves' hyperthyroidism and ophthalmopathy.

This receptor was taken from a woman in her fifties or sixties with Graves' hyperthyroidism. The sequencing sample was made of blood. The chain is built from TRBV6-5 and TRBJ2-5; D unclear. In DNA form, the CDR3 reads TGTGCCAGCAGTTATGGGCGGTGGGGCCAAGAGACCCAGTACTTC. This sequence encodes CASSYGRWGQETQYF.